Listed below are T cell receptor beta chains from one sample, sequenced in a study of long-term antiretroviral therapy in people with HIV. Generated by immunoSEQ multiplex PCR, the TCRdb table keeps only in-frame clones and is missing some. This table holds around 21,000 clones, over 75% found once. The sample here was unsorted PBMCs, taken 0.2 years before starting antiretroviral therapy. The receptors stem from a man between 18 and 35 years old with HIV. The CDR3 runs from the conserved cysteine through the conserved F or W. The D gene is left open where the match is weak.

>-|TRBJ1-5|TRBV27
CASSLVQPQHF
TGTGCCAGCAGTTTAGTTCAGCCCCAGCATTTT
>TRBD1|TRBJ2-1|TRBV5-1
CASGMTGLGEQFF
TGCGCCAGCGGGATGACAGGGTTGGGTGAGCAGTTCTTC
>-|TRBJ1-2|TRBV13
CASSPGRGYGYTF
TGTGCCAGCAGCCCAGGACGGGGCTATGGCTACACCTTC
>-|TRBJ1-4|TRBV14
CASSQARGRFEKLFF
TGTGCCAGCAGCCAAGCCCGCGGAAGGTTTGAAAAACTGTTTTTT
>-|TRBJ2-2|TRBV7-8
CASSLIRTGELFF
TGTGCCAGCAGCTTAATTCGCACCGGGGAGCTGTTTTTT
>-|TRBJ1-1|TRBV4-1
CASSPQRRTEAFF
TGCGCCAGCAGCCCTCAACGGAGAACTGAAGCTTTCTTT
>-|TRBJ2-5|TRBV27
CASSSASFRAQYF
TGTGCCAGCAGTTCGGCCTCCTTTCGGGCCCAGTACTTC
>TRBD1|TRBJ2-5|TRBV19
CASSIPGQRETQYF
TGTGCCAGTAGTATCCCGGGACAGAGAGAGACCCAGTACTTC
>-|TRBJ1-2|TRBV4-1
CASSQVSRGYYGYTF
TGCGCCAGCAGCCAAGTTTCACGGGGGTACTATGGCTACACCTTC
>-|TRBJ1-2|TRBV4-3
CASSQDLGGRDGYTF
TGCGCCAGCAGCCAAGATCTGGGTGGTCGGGATGGCTACACCTTC
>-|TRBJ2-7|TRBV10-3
CAISPQVGGYEQYF
TGTGCCATCAGTCCTCAAGTAGGTGGCTACGAGCAGTACTTC
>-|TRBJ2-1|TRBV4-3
CASSQFGVGEQFF
TGCGCCAGCAGCCAATTCGGAGTTGGCGAGCAGTTCTTC
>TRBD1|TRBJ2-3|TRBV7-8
CASSSRQRDRVYSSTDTQYF
TGTGCCAGCAGCTCGCGCCAACGCGACAGGGTATATTCTAGCACAGATACGCAGTATTTT
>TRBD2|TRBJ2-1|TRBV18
CASSPPLAGGIVNEQFF
TGTGCCAGCTCACCTCCATTAGCGGGAGGAATAGTCAATGAGCAGTTCTTC
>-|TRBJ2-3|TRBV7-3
CASSLQGGTTDTQYF
TGTGCCAGCAGCTTACAGGGTGGGACCACAGATACGCAGTATTTT
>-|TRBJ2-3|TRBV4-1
CASSQDPGLGTDTQYF
TGCGCCAGCAGCCAAGACCCGGGCTTGGGGACAGATACGCAGTATTTT